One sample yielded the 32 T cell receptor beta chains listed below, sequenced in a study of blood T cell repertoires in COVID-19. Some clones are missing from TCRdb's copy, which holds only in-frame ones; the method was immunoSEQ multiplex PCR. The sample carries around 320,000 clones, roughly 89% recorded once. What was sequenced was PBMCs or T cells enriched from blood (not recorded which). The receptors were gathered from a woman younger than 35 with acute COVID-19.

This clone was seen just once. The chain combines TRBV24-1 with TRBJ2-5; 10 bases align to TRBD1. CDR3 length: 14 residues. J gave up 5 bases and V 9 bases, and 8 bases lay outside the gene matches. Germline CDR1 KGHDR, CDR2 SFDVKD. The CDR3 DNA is TGTGCCACCGGCGGGACAGGGGATCCGGAGACCCAGTACTTC. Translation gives CATGGTGDPETQYF.

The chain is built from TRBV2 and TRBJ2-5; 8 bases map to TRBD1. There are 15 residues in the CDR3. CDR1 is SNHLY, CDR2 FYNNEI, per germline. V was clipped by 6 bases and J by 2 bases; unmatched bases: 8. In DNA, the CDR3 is TGTGCCAGCAGCCCGGACAGGGCCCTTCAAGAGACCCAGTACTTC. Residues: CASSPDRALQETQYF.

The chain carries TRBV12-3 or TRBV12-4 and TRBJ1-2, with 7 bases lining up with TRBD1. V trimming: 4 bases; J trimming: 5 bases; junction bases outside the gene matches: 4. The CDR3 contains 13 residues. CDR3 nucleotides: TGTGCCAGCAGTTGGGACAGCCTTTATGGCTACACCTTC. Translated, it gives CASSWDSLYGYTF.

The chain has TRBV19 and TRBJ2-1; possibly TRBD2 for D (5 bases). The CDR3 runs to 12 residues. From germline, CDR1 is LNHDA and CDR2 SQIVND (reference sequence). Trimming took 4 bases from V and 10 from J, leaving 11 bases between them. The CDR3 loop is CASSNRGREQFF. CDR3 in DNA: TGTGCCAGTAGTAACCGCGGGCGAGAGCAGTTCTTC. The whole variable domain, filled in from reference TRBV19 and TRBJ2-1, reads DGGITQSPKYLFRKEGQNVTLSCEQNLNHDAMYWYRQDPGQGLRLIYYSQIVNDFQKGDIAEGYSVSREKKESFPLTVTSAQKNPTAFYLCASSNRGREQFFGPGTRLTVL.

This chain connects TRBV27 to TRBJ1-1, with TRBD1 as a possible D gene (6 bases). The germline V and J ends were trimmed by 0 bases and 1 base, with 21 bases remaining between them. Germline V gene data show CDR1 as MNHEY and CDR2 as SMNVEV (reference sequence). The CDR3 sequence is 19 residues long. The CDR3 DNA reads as TGTGCCAGCAGTTTATCGATCAAGGGCGGTGGGACAACGAACACTGAAGCTTTCTTT. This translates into CASSLSIKGGGTTNTEAFF.

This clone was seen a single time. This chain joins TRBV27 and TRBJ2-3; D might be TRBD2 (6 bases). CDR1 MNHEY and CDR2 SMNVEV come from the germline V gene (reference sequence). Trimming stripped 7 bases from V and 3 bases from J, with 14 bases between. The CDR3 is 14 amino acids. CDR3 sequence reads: CASKPGLATDTQYF. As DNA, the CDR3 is TGTGCCAGCAAGCCGGGACTCGCGACAGATACGCAGTATTTT.

The CDR3 coding sequence is TGTGCCAGTAGTCGTGATTCCCCGGGACAGGGCTATGGCTACACCTTC. Protein product: CASSRDSPGQGYGYTF. V usage is TRBV19 and J usage is TRBJ1-2, with 9 bases lining up with TRBD1. The CDR3 covers 16 residues. Unmatched junction bases numbered 11, after V lost 5 bases and J lost 4 bases. Germline V gene lookup returns CDR1 LNHDA and CDR2 SQIVND (reference sequence).

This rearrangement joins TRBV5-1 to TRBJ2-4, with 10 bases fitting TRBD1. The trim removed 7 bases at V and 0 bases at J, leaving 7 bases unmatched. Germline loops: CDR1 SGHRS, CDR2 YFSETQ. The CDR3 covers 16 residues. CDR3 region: CASSDRGVLAKNIQYF. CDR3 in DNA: TGCGCCAGCTCGGACAGGGGGGTGTTAGCCAAAAACATTCAGTACTTC.

This CDR3 reads CASADRLAGEQYF. CDR3 nucleotide sequence: TGTGCCAGCGCCGATCGGCTAGCGGGTGAGCAGTACTTC. J is TRBJ2-7 and V is TRBV11-3; TRBD2 matches at 8 bases. Germline V gene lookup returns CDR1 SGHNT and CDR2 YENEEA. CDR3 length: 13 residues. The trim removed 8 bases at V and 7 bases at J, leaving 10 bases unmatched.

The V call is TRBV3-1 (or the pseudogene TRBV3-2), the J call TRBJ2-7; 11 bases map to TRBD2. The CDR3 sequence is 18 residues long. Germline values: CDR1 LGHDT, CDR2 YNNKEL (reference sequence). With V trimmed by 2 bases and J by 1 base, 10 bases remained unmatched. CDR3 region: CASSQKGLAGGMSYEQYF. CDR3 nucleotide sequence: TGTGCCAGCAGCCAAAAAGGGCTAGCGGGAGGTATGTCCTACGAGCAGTACTTC.

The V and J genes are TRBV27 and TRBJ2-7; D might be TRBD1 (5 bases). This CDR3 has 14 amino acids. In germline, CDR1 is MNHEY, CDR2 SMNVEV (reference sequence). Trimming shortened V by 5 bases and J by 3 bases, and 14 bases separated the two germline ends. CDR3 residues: CASSRQNAHYEQYF. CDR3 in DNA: TGTGCCAGCAGTCGACAGAATGCCCACTACGAGCAGTACTTC.

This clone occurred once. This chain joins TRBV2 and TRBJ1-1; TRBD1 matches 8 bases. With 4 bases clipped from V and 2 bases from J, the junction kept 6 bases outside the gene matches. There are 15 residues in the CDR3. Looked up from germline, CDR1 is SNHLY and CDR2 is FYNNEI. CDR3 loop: CASSGQGTGNTEAFF. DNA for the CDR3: TGTGCCAGCAGTGGTCAGGGGACAGGCAACACTGAAGCTTTCTTT.

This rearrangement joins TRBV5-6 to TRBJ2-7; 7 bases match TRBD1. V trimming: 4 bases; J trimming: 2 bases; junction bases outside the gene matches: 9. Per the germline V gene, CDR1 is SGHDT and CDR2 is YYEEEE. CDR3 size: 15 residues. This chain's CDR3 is CASSPRRDRAYEQYF. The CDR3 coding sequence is TGTGCCAGCAGCCCACGCCGGGACAGAGCCTACGAGCAGTACTTC.

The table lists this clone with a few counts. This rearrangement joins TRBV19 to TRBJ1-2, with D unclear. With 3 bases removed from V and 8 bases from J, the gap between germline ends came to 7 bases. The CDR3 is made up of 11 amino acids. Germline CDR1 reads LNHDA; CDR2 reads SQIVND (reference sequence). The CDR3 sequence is CASSIRWGYTF. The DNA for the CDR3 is TGTGCCAGTAGTATCCGGTGGGGCTACACCTTC. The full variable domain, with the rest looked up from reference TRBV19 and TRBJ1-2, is DGGITQSPKYLFRKEGQNVTLSCEQNLNHDAMYWYRQDPGQGLRLIYYSQIVNDFQKGDIAEGYSVSREKKESFPLTVTSAQKNPTAFYLCASSIRWGYTFGSGTRLTVV.

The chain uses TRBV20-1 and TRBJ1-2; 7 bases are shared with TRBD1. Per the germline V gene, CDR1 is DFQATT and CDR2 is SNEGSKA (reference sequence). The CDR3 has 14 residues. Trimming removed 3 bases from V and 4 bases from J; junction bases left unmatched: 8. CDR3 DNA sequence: TGCAGTGCTAGTACAGGGGCGACAGGCTATGGCTACACCTTC. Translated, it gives CSASTGATGYGYTF.

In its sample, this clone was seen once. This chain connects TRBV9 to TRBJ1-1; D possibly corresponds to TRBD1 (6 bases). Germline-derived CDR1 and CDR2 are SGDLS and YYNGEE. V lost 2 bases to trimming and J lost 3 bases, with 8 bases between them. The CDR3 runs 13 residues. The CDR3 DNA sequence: TGTGCCAGCAGCGTCCAGGGGCACACTGAAGCTTTCTTT. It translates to CASSVQGHTEAFF.

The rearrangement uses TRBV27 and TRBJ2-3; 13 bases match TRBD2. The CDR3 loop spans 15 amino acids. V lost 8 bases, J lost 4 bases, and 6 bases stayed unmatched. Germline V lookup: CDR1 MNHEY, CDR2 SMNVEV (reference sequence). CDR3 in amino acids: CASQGLAGVSDTQYF. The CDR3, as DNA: TGTGCCAGCCAAGGACTAGCGGGAGTGTCAGATACGCAGTATTTT.

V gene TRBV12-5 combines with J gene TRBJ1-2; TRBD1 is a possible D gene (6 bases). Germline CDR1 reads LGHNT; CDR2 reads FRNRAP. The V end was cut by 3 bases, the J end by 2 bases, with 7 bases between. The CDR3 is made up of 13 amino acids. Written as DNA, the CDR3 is TGTGCTAGTGGTTTTCAGGGGAACTATGGCTACACCTTC. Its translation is CASGFQGNYGYTF.

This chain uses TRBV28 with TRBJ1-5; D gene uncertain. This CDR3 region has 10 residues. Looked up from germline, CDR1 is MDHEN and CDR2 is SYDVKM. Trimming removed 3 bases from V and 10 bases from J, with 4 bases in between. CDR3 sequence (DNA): TGTGCCAGCAGTTTTGGCCCCCAGCATTTT. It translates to CASSFGPQHF.

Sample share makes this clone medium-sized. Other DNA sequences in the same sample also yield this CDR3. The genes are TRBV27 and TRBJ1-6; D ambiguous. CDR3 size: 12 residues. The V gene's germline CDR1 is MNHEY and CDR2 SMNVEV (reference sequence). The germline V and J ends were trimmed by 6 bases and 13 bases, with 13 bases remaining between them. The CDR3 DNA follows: TGTGCCAGCAGCCCCCCGGGGTCCCCCCTCCACTTT. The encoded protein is CASSPPGSPLHF.

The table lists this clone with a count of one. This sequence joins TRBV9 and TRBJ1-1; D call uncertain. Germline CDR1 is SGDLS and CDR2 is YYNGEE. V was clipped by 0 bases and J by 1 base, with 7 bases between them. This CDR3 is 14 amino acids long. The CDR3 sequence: CASSVVEGNTEAFF. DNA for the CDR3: TGTGCCAGCAGCGTAGTTGAGGGGAACACTGAAGCTTTCTTT.

CDR3 sequence reads: CASSRLADEQFF. Written as DNA, the CDR3 is TGTGCCAGCAGCAGACTAGCCGATGAGCAGTTCTTC. The V call is TRBV12-3 or TRBV12-4, the J call TRBJ2-1; 7 positions agree with TRBD2. The V gene end was trimmed by 6 bases and the J gene end by 8 bases; junction bases not matched to a gene: 4. The length of the CDR3 is 12 residues.

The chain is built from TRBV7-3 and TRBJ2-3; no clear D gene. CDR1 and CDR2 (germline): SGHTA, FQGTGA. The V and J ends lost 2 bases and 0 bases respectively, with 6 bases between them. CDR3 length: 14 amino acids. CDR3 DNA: TGTGCCAGCAGCTTACGAGGAAGCACAGATACGCAGTATTTT. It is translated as CASSLRGSTDTQYF.

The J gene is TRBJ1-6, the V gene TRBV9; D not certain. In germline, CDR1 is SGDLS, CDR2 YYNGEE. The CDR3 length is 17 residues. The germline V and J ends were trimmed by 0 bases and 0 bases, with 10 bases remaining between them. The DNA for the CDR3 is TGTGCCAGCAGCGTAGATGTGGTCAGCTCCTATAATTCACCCCTCCACTTT. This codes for CASSVDVVSSYNSPLHF.

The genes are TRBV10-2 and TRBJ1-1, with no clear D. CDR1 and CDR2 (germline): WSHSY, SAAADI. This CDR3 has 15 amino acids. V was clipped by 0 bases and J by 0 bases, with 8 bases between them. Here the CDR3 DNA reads TGCGCCAGCAGTGAGTCGCGGGTCCTGAACACTGAAGCTTTCTTT. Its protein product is CASSESRVLNTEAFF.

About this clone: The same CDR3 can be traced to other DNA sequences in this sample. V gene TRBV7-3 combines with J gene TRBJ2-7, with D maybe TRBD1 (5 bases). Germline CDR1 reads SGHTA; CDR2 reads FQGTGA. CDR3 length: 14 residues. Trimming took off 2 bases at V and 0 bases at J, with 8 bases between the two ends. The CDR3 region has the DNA TGTGCCAGCAGCTTAGGAGACAGCTCCTACGAGCAGTACTTC. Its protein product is CASSLGDSSYEQYF.

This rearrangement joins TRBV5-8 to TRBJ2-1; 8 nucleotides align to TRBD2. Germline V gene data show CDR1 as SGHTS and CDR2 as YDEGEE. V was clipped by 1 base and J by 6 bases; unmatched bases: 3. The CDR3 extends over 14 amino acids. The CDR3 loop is CASSLLGTSNEQFF. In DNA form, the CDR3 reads TGTGCCAGCAGCTTGCTAGGGACTAGCAATGAGCAGTTCTTC.

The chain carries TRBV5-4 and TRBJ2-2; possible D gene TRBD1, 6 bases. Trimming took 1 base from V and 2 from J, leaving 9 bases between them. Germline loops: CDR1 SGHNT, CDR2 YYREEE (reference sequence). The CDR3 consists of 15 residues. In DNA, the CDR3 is TGTGCCAGCAGCTTGCGGACAGAAAACACCGGGGAGCTGTTTTTT. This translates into CASSLRTENTGELFF. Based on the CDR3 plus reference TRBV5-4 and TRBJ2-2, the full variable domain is ETGVTQSPTHLIKTRGQQVTLRCSSQSGHNTVSWYQQALGQGPQFIFQYYREEENGRGNFPPRFSGLQFPNYSSELNVNALELDDSALYLCASSLRTENTGELFFGEGSRLTVL.

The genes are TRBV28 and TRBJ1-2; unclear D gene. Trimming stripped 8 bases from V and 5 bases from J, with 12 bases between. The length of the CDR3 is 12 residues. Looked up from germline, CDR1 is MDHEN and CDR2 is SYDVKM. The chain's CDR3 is CASAPGTYGYTF. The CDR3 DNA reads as TGTGCCAGCGCCCCGGGAACGTATGGCTACACCTTC.

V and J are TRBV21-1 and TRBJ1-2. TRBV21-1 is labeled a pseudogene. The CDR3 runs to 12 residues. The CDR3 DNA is TGTGCCAGCAGCAAACATCCGCGGGGCTACACCTTC. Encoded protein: CASSKHPRGYTF.

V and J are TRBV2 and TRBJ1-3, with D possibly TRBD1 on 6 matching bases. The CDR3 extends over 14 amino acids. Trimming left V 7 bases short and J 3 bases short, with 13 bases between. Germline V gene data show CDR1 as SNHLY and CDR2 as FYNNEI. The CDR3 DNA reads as TGTGCCAGCAAAGGGGGTTCGAATGGAAACACCATATATTTT. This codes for CASKGGSNGNTIYF. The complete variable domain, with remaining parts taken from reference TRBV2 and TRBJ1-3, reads EPEVTQTPSHQVTQMGQEVILRCVPISNHLYFYWYRQILGQKVEFLVSFYNNEISEKSEIFDDQFSVERPDGSNFTLKIRSTKLEDSAMYFCASKGGSNGNTIYFGEGSWLTVV.

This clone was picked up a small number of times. The DNA of the CDR3 is TGTGCCAGCAGCCCAGGGGACTACCGGAGGAATGAGCAGTTCTTC. Translating gives CASSPGDYRRNEQFF. The V call is TRBV9, the J call TRBJ2-1; a weak D match, TRBD2 (7 bases). V was pared by 4 bases and J by 7 bases, with 18 bases between. Per the germline V gene, CDR1 is SGDLS and CDR2 is YYNGEE. The CDR3 length is 15 residues.